The 13 T cell receptor beta chains given below trace back to one sample, sequenced in a study of early T cells in non-severe SARS-CoV-2 infection. From the 5' RACE reads, TCRdb called clonotypes with MiXCR, one entry per CDR3 protein. The table lists 65,000 to 85,000 distinct CDR3 sequences, less than 15% of them singletons, with 4% to 6% in the top ten. The sample taken for sequencing was whole blood. Receptors originate from an adult who was a healthcare worker with PCR-confirmed SARS-CoV-2 infection or an uninfected control (not recorded which).

This clonotype has ten or more counts. The chain links TRBV5-4 to TRBJ2-7, with D perhaps matching TRBD2 (5 bases). Germline CDR1 SGHNT, CDR2 YYREEE (reference sequence). V gave up 4 bases and J gave up 2 bases, with 13 bases separating them. This CDR3 contains 14 residues. The CDR3 DNA is TGTGCCAGCAGCGGAGGAGTCGGTACCTACGAGCAGTACTTC. Its translation: CASSGGVGTYEQYF.

In this sample, this clonotype turned up a few times. J is TRBJ2-6 and V is TRBV5-5; D gene ambiguous. The CDR3 is 17 residues long. Trimming pared 0 bases from V and 0 bases from J, leaving 10 bases between. Germline CDR1 and CDR2: SGHKS and YYEKEE (reference sequence). Written as DNA, the CDR3 is TGTGCCAGCAGCTTGGCTCCCCGTTCCTCTGGGGCCAACGTCCTGACTTTC. Protein: CASSLAPRSSGANVLTF.

This clonotype was detected a few times. The DNA of the CDR3 is TGTGCCAGCAGCTTTCTTGGTGGGTGGACTAGCGGGGGGATTGAGCAGTTCTTC. As protein: CASSFLGGWTSGGIEQFF. The chain is built from TRBV7-9 and TRBJ2-1; 14 bases line up with TRBD2. V was clipped by 3 bases and J by 9 bases; unmatched bases: 13. This CDR3 comprises 18 residues. Germline loops: CDR1 SEHNR, CDR2 FQNEAQ (reference sequence). Combining the CDR3 with reference TRBV7-9 and TRBJ2-1 gives the whole variable domain DTGVSQNPRHKITKRGQNVTFRCDPISEHNRLYWYRQTLGQGPEFLTYFQNEAQLEKSRLLSDRFSAERPKGSFSTLEIQRTEQGDSAMYLCASSFLGGWTSGGIEQFFGPGTRLTVL.

This clonotype has only a few counts. This chain links TRBV7-9 with TRBJ1-2, with D unresolved. The CDR3 runs to 11 residues. The V end was cut by 2 bases, the J end by 13 bases, with 11 bases between. Germline V lookup: CDR1 SEHNR, CDR2 FQNEAQ (reference sequence). The CDR3 region has the DNA TGTGCCAGCAGCTTATTGGAGGAAACCACCTTC. Translating it yields CASSLLEETTF.

V usage is TRBV30 and J usage is TRBJ1-3, with D perhaps TRBD1 (6 bases). The length of the CDR3 is 14 residues. Germline assignment: CDR1 GTSNPN and CDR2 SVGIG (reference sequence). Trimming took 1 base from V and 4 from J, leaving 11 bases between them. Here the CDR3 DNA reads TGTGCCTGGAGTGCAGGGGTCACCGGAAACACCATATATTTT. The encoded protein is CAWSAGVTGNTIYF.

This clonotype was observed a single time. The rearrangement uses TRBV7-9 and TRBJ2-7; D unresolved. CDR1 is SEHNR, CDR2 FQNEAQ, per germline (reference sequence). V dropped 2 bases and J dropped 9 bases, with 8 bases sitting between them. CDR3 size: 11 residues. CDR3 region: CASSLNGPQYF. In nucleotides, the CDR3 is TGTGCCAGCAGCTTAAACGGTCCGCAGTACTTC.

This clonotype was seen repeatedly, ten times or more. The V and J genes are TRBV6-6 and TRBJ1-3; a weak D match, TRBD1 (5 bases). The CDR3 contains 16 residues. V lost 6 bases and J lost 5, with 20 bases in between. Germline V gene lookup returns CDR1 MNHNY and CDR2 SVGAGI (reference sequence). The CDR3 loop is CASSLPREEVRNTIYF. The CDR3 nucleotides are TGTGCCAGCAGCCTCCCCAGGGAGGAAGTCAGAAACACCATATATTTT.

The J gene is TRBJ2-3, the V gene TRBV20-1, with D tentatively TRBD1 (5 bases). Looked up from germline, CDR1 is DFQATT and CDR2 is SNEGSKA (reference sequence). The CDR3 spans 15 residues. Trimming took 4 bases from V and 4 from J, leaving 18 bases between them. The CDR3 is CSATAAQGLPDTQYF. CDR3 DNA sequence: TGCAGTGCTACGGCCGCCCAGGGTTTACCAGATACGCAGTATTTT.

The J gene is TRBJ2-3, the V gene TRBV20-1, with D possibly called TRBD1 or TRBD2 (5 bases each). The CDR3 totals 13 residues. Per germline, CDR1 DFQATT and CDR2 SNEGSKA (reference sequence). Trimming stripped 6 bases from V and 0 bases from J, with 10 bases between. CDR3 in DNA: TGCAGTGCAAGGGGACCTAGCACAGATACGCAGTATTTT. Amino acids: CSARGPSTDTQYF.

This clonotype is categorized as medium-sized (0.01 to 0.1%). The rearrangement uses TRBV29-1 and TRBJ2-7; D might be TRBD2 (5 bases). Germline V gives CDR1 SQVTM, CDR2 ANQGSEA. Trimming stripped 4 bases from V and 0 bases from J, with 10 bases between. This CDR3 has 13 amino acids. The CDR3 reads CSVGTPSSYEQYF. In DNA, the CDR3 is TGCAGCGTTGGGACTCCGAGCTCCTACGAGCAGTACTTC.

This clonotype was recorded at least ten times. This rearrangement joins TRBV20-1 to TRBJ2-7; D may correspond to TRBD1 or TRBD2 (5 bases each). Looked up from germline, CDR1 is DFQATT and CDR2 is SNEGSKA (reference sequence). The CDR3 runs to 13 residues. Trimming stripped 6 bases from V and 3 bases from J, with 15 bases between. The chain's CDR3 is CSAEGNWDYEQYF. CDR3 in DNA: TGCAGTGCCGAGGGGAATTGGGACTACGAGCAGTACTTC.

J is TRBJ2-1 and V is TRBV29-1, with 8 positions matching TRBD2. Germline loops: CDR1 SQVTM, CDR2 ANQGSEA. The CDR3 spans 13 residues. J lost 7 bases, V lost 7 bases, and 9 bases had no gene match. CDR3 residues: CSAESGSRNEQFF. CDR3 DNA: TGCAGCGCCGAGAGCGGGAGTCGTAATGAGCAGTTCTTC.

This clonotype was recorded at least ten times. The V call is TRBV29-1, the J call TRBJ2-2, with 8 bases aligning to TRBD1. This CDR3 is 15 amino acids long. CDR1 and CDR2 from the germline V gene are SQVTM and ANQGSEA. After removal of 6 bases from V and 0 bases from J, the junction contained 6 bases not matched to a gene. The CDR3 is CSVNYRGANTGELFF. The DNA for the CDR3 is TGCAGCGTCAACTACAGGGGGGCGAACACCGGGGAGCTGTTTTTT.